One and the same sample provided the 9 T cell receptor beta chains below, sequenced in a study of T cell responses to AZD1222 COVID-19 vaccine. Some clones are missing from TCRdb's copy, which holds only in-frame ones; the method was immunoSEQ multiplex PCR. The table includes more than 110,000 clones, over 75% detected once. The sample in question was peripheral blood, obtained on day 0 of AZD1222 vaccination. Source of these receptors: an adult in good health.

This clone was seen a handful of times. This chain links TRBV20-1 with TRBJ2-7; 8 positions agree with TRBD1. J gave up 11 bases and V 5 bases, and 5 bases lay outside the gene matches. CDR3 length: 10 amino acids. The germline CDR1 and CDR2 sequences are DFQATT and SNEGSKA (reference sequence). The CDR3 loop is CSAPGQGKYF. The CDR3 DNA reads as TGCAGTGCTCCCGGACAGGGTAAGTACTTC.

This chain joins TRBV29-1 and TRBJ1-1, with D possibly TRBD1 on 5 matching bases. The V gene lost 7 bases and the J gene lost 2 bases, with 17 bases spanning the gap. The germline V gene has CDR1 SQVTM and CDR2 ANQGSEA. This CDR3 contains 14 residues. CDR3 region: CSAGFLGVNTEAFF. The CDR3 nucleotides are TGCAGCGCCGGTTTTTTAGGGGTCAACACTGAAGCTTTCTTT.

The chain combines TRBV4-1 with TRBJ2-1; 12 bases are shared with TRBD2. Germline assignment: CDR1 MGHRA and CDR2 YSYEKL. Trimming removed 3 bases from V and 9 bases from J; junction bases left unmatched: 12. This CDR3 is 17 amino acids long. The CDR3 spells CASSHPDLAGGVSEQFF. The CDR3 DNA reads TGCGCCAGCAGCCACCCAGACCTAGCGGGGGGGGTGAGTGAGCAGTTCTTC.

The chain employs TRBV10-1 and TRBJ1-1, with D maybe TRBD1 (5 bases). Trimming pared 10 bases from V and 13 bases from J, leaving 16 bases between. The germline V gene encodes CDR1 WNHNN and CDR2 SYGVQD (reference sequence). This CDR3 is built from 10 residues. In nucleotides, the CDR3 is TGCGCCATCGAACAGGCCCCTGTTTTCTTT. Protein product: CAIEQAPVFF.

The sample holds one count of this clone. The rearrangement joins TRBV7-2 to TRBJ2-5, with 9 bases fitting TRBD1. V dropped 5 bases and J dropped 5; count of bases not matched to a gene: 6. The CDR3 is 14 residues long. Germline CDR1 is SGHTA and CDR2 is FQGNSA. CDR3 region: CASSLRTGVETQYF. The CDR3, as DNA: TGTGCCAGCAGCCTTCGGACAGGGGTGGAGACCCAGTACTTC.

This chain joins TRBV11-3 and TRBJ2-5; 7 bases match TRBD1. The V gene end was trimmed by 2 bases and the J gene end by 5 bases; junction bases not matched to a gene: 8. The CDR3 consists of 15 residues. In germline, CDR1 is SGHNT, CDR2 YENEEA. CDR3 in amino acids: CASSLSLGGGETQYF. The CDR3 coding sequence is TGTGCCAGCAGCTTAAGTCTAGGGGGCGGCGAGACCCAGTACTTC.

V usage is TRBV27 and J usage is TRBJ2-1; D gene ambiguous. CDR1 is MNHEY, CDR2 SMNVEV, per germline (reference sequence). The V gene lost 4 bases and the J gene lost 0 bases, with 13 bases spanning the gap. CDR3 length equals 16 residues. In nucleotides, the CDR3 is TGTGCCAGCAGTTGGGAAGCGACCAGCTCCTACAATGAGCAGTTCTTC. It codes for CASSWEATSSYNEQFF.

CDR3 loop: CASGGRSRLQETQYF. Here the CDR3 DNA reads TGTGCTAGTGGGGGACGGAGTCGCCTTCAAGAGACCCAGTACTTC. The chain joins TRBV12-5 to TRBJ2-5, with D tentatively TRBD1 or TRBD2 (5 bases each). Germline CDR1 LGHNT, CDR2 FRNRAP. The CDR3 is 15 residues long. The V gene lost 6 bases and the J gene lost 2 bases, with 16 bases spanning the gap.

V gene TRBV12-2 combines with J gene TRBJ2-7. TRBV12-2 is classified as a pseudogene. This CDR3 has 15 residues. In nucleotides, the CDR3 is TGTGCAAGTCGCCTCATGCCTTCTGGACCCTACGAGCAGTACTTC. Translating gives CASRLMPSGPYEQYF.